The 32 T cell receptor beta chains below were found in one sample sequenced in a study of T cell repertoires in cytomegalovirus infection. TCRdb re-analysed the reads in MiXCR, keeping a single row per CDR3 protein. The sample records hundreds of thousands of distinct CDR3 sequences, approximately 40% being singletons. For these TCRs, the target antigens are not known. This sample comprised cultured PBMCs, obtained from culture after CMV antigen stimulation. The receptors come from a human donor in good health (CMV status not recorded). Some clones in this sample may be carry-over from other donors' samples.

This clonotype was seen a handful of times. The chain uses TRBV12-5 and TRBJ2-5; 7 positions agree with TRBD1. Germline CDR1 LGHNT, CDR2 FRNRAP. V was pared by 6 bases and J by 1 base, with 2 bases of the junction left unmatched. CDR3 length: 13 amino acids. CDR3 in amino acids: CASGRDSQETQYF. The CDR3 DNA reads as TGTGCTAGTGGCAGGGACAGCCAAGAGACCCAGTACTTC.

The sample holds a few counts of this clonotype. V and J are TRBV6-6 and TRBJ1-1, with 7 bases lining up with TRBD1. The CDR3 covers 15 residues. Germline trimming cut 8 bases from V and 1 base from J; bases unmatched to any gene: 10. Germline CDR1 MNHNY, CDR2 SVGAGI (reference sequence). The CDR3 loop reads CASLDRAKGNTEAFF. CDR3 sequence (DNA): TGTGCCAGCCTAGACAGGGCCAAAGGGAACACTGAAGCTTTCTTT.

The chain links TRBV6-6 to TRBJ1-5, with TRBD1 matching 9 bases. The CDR3 is 15 residues long. Germline loops: CDR1 MNHNY, CDR2 SVGAGI (reference sequence). J was trimmed by 7 bases and V by 6 bases; bases with no gene match: 10. Written as DNA, the CDR3 is TGTGCCAGCAGGGAAGGACAGGGGAGATACCAGCCCCAGCATTTT. Protein sequence: CASREGQGRYQPQHF.

This clonotype has just a few counts. This chain joins TRBV7-6 and TRBJ2-1; the D gene is possibly TRBD1 (5 bases). The CDR3 loop spans 14 amino acids. The ends were cut back, 3 bases at V and 8 bases at J, with 14 bases in the middle. CDR1 and CDR2 (germline): SGHVS, FNYEAQ. Here the CDR3 reads CASSFQGSIDEQFF. Here the CDR3 DNA reads TGTGCCAGCAGCTTTCAGGGAAGTATCGATGAGCAGTTCTTC.

This clonotype was observed a few times. CDR3 DNA sequence: TGTGCCAGCAGTCCAATAGCGGGGGATAAACCAGATACGCAGTATTTT. Its protein is CASSPIAGDKPDTQYF. V usage is TRBV6-1 and J usage is TRBJ2-3, with TRBD2 identical over 9 bases. CDR1 is MNHNS, CDR2 SASEGT, per germline. The CDR3 spans 16 residues. With 5 bases clipped from V and 4 bases from J, the junction kept 10 bases outside the gene matches.

The genes are TRBV7-2 and TRBJ2-7, with D perhaps matching TRBD1 (5 bases). With 1 base removed from V and 6 bases from J, the gap between germline ends came to 13 bases. CDR1 and CDR2 (germline): SGHTA, FQGNSA. The CDR3 loop spans 14 amino acids. The CDR3 bases are TGTGCCAGCAGCTTAGTCGGGCCTCAGGGCGAGCAGTACTTC. It yields the protein CASSLVGPQGEQYF.

The chain carries TRBV4-1 and TRBJ1-1; D gene ambiguous. CDR3 length: 11 residues. Germline assignment: CDR1 MGHRA and CDR2 YSYEKL. Between the trimmed V and J ends, which lost 6 bases and 8 bases, there was a span of 10 bases. The CDR3 spells CASRGRREAFF. CDR3 bases: TGCGCCAGCAGGGGCCGGAGGGAAGCTTTCTTT.

This clonotype was observed a few times. DNA for the CDR3: TGTGCCAGCAGTGCTATGAACAGGGGTGTTGAAAAACTGTTTTTT. Amino acids: CASSAMNRGVEKLFF. The gene calls are TRBV25-1 and TRBJ1-4; 7 bases are shared with TRBD1. There are 15 residues in the CDR3. V lost 4 bases and J lost 7; bases outside the gene matches: 9. Germline CDR1 is MGHDK and CDR2 is SYGVNS.

This clonotype was picked up a small number of times. The chain has TRBV5-4 and TRBJ2-7; TRBD2 might be the D (6 bases). The CDR3 consists of 13 residues. Germline lookup yields CDR1 SGHNT and CDR2 YYREEE (reference sequence). Trimming shortened V by 0 bases and J by 6 bases, and 10 bases separated the two germline ends. The CDR3 loop reads CASSLGLGGEQYF. CDR3 DNA: TGTGCCAGCAGCTTGGGACTGGGGGGCGAGCAGTACTTC.

The V and J genes are TRBV27 and TRBJ2-7; a weak D match, TRBD2 (6 bases). This CDR3 comprises 15 residues. Trimming left V 6 bases short and J 3 bases short, with 18 bases between. Germline V gene sequence: CDR1 MNHEY, CDR2 SMNVEV (reference sequence). This CDR3 is CASRPYGTLLYEQYF. The CDR3 DNA is TGTGCCAGCAGGCCTTACGGGACTCTCCTCTACGAGCAGTACTTC.

The sample holds a few counts of this clonotype. The J gene is TRBJ2-3, the V gene TRBV7-9; perhaps TRBD1 as D (6 bases). Looked up from germline, CDR1 is SEHNR and CDR2 is FQNEAQ (reference sequence). V lost 8 bases to trimming and J lost 4 bases, with 16 bases between them. This CDR3 has 14 amino acids. CDR3 DNA: TGTGCCAGCGAGAGGTTGGGGGCCGCAGATACGCAGTATTTT. Its translation: CASERLGAADTQYF.

This clonotype turned up a few times. This sequence joins TRBV4-1 and TRBJ2-7; D not resolved. The CDR3 contains 14 residues. The V gene's germline CDR1 is MGHRA and CDR2 YSYEKL. The V end was cut by 0 bases, the J end by 2 bases, with 8 bases between. CDR3: CASSQDRQTYEQYF. The CDR3 DNA follows: TGCGCCAGCAGCCAAGACCGGCAGACCTACGAGCAGTACTTC.

The CDR3 spells CASSPPLMAKNIQYF. The CDR3 nucleotides read TGTGCCAGCTCCCCCCCCCTGATGGCCAAAAACATTCAGTACTTC. The V gene is TRBV18, the J gene TRBJ2-4; no firm D call. Germline CDR1 is KGHSH and CDR2 is LQKENI. The CDR3 is made up of 15 amino acids. The V gene lost 6 bases and the J gene lost 1 base, with 13 bases spanning the gap.

The genes are TRBV7-2 and TRBJ1-2; D may be TRBD1 (6 bases). This CDR3 has 14 amino acids. Trimming cost V 4 bases and J 4 bases, with 13 bases left between them. Germline V gives CDR1 SGHTA, CDR2 FQGNSA. CDR3 nucleotide sequence: TGTGCCAGCAGCTCACTAACAGGGTCCTATGGCTACACCTTC. Its protein is CASSSLTGSYGYTF.

This clonotype has only one observation. V usage is TRBV20-1 and J usage is TRBJ2-3; maybe TRBD2 (5 bases). Trimming stripped 0 bases from V and 2 bases from J, with 18 bases between. This CDR3 is 17 amino acids long. The germline V gene has CDR1 DFQATT and CDR2 SNEGSKA (reference sequence). The CDR3 region has the DNA TGCAGTGCTAGAGATAGCAAGGCGGACTTTCTCACAGATACGCAGTATTTT. It translates to CSARDSKADFLTDTQYF.

This clonotype was seen more than once but under ten times. The chain employs TRBV28 and TRBJ1-5; 8 bases map to TRBD1. The CDR3 totals 16 residues. Germline assignment: CDR1 MDHEN and CDR2 SYDVKM. V was pared by 2 bases and J by 9 bases, with 12 bases of the junction left unmatched. CDR3 sequence: CASSLVGQGTRRPQHF. DNA for the CDR3: TGTGCCAGCAGTTTAGTTGGACAGGGAACCCGGCGGCCCCAGCATTTT. Full variable domain (remainder filled in from reference TRBV28 and TRBJ1-5): DVKVTQSSRYLVKRTGEKVFLECVQDMDHENMFWYRQDPGLGLRLIYFSYDVKMKEKGDIPEGYSVSREKKERFSLILESASTNQTSMYLCASSLVGQGTRRPQHFGDGTRLSIL.

This clonotype was counted a few times. The chain is built from TRBV7-6 and TRBJ2-7, with D perhaps TRBD1 or TRBD2 (5 bases each). Trimming removed 1 base at V and 0 bases at J, with 13 bases between. The length of the CDR3 is 16 residues. Germline V gene lookup returns CDR1 SGHVS and CDR2 FNYEAQ. This CDR3 is CASSLGRGTSSYEQYF. DNA for the CDR3: TGTGCCAGCAGCTTAGGAAGAGGGACGAGCTCCTACGAGCAGTACTTC.

Regarding this clonotype: A junction end diverges from the germline sequence, so it may reflect a read error. This chain links TRBV7-9 with TRBJ2-1; 11 bases map to TRBD2. Germline V CDR1 and CDR2: SEHNR, FQNEAQ (reference sequence). The CDR3 is 15 residues long. CDR3 loop: CASSLAGGPVDEQFF. CDR3 nucleotide sequence: TGTGCCAGCAGCCTAGCGGGAGGACCTGTCGATGAGCAGTTCTTC.

In its sample, this clonotype was seen a few times. The genes are TRBV7-8 and TRBJ2-5; no definite D call. V gave up 5 bases and J gave up 4 bases, with 17 bases separating them. In germline, CDR1 is SGHVS, CDR2 FQNEAQ. The CDR3 is 15 amino acids. The CDR3 is CASSPFSPGRETQYF. CDR3 DNA: TGTGCCAGCAGCCCCTTTTCTCCGGGCCGAGAGACCCAGTACTTC.

This clonotype was seen a single time. The chain links TRBV7-4 to TRBJ2-7; D is unresolved. V was trimmed by 2 bases and J by 6 bases, leaving 8 bases between them. The CDR3 sequence is 12 residues long. Germline loops: CDR1 SGHVT, CDR2 SQSDAQ. Written as DNA, the CDR3 is TGTGCCAGCAGCTTATTTATTTCCGAGCAGTACTTC. As protein: CASSLFISEQYF.

CDR3 loop: CASRSGSYEQYF. Written as DNA, the CDR3 is TGTGCCAGCAGGAGCGGGAGCTACGAGCAGTACTTC. This chain uses TRBV7-8 with TRBJ2-7; TRBD2 agrees at 8 bases. V was clipped by 6 bases and J by 3 bases; unmatched bases: 1. The CDR3 length is 12 residues. Germline-derived CDR1 and CDR2 are SGHVS and FQNEAQ.

A single count supports this clonotype. Possible read error: a much larger clone is one base away. The chain has TRBV7-2 and TRBJ1-5; the D is unclear. The ends were cut back, 1 base at V and 5 bases at J, with 12 bases in the middle. Germline CDR1 is SGHTA and CDR2 is FQGNSA. CDR3 length equals 15 residues. In DNA form, the CDR3 reads TGTGCCAGCAGCTTAGGGGTGACACCTTATCAGCCCCAGCATTTT. As protein: CASSLGVTPYQPQHF.

The gene calls are TRBV6-6 and TRBJ2-7; D gene uncertain. The length of the CDR3 is 11 residues. The germline V gene has CDR1 MNHNY and CDR2 SVGAGI (reference sequence). The V end was cut by 5 bases, the J end by 7 bases, with 9 bases between. CDR3 region: CASSGPKEQYF. In nucleotides, the CDR3 is TGTGCCAGCAGTGGCCCCAAAGAGCAGTACTTC.

This clonotype has more than one count but fewer than ten. This rearrangement joins TRBV7-2 to TRBJ2-3; possible D gene TRBD1, 5 bases. Looked up from germline, CDR1 is SGHTA and CDR2 is FQGNSA. V gave up 2 bases and J gave up 4 bases, with 13 bases separating them. The CDR3 is 15 residues long. The CDR3 coding sequence is TGTGCCAGCAGCTTAAGGCAGGGATCATCAGATACGCAGTATTTT. Its translation is CASSLRQGSSDTQYF.

The V call is TRBV12-3 or TRBV12-4, the J call TRBJ2-3; D is unresolved. V was cut by 3 bases and J by 2 bases, with 9 bases left in between. This CDR3 is 14 amino acids long. The CDR3 here is CASSFLQFTDTQYF. The CDR3 region has the DNA TGTGCCAGCAGTTTTTTACAGTTCACAGATACGCAGTATTTT.

This clonotype was seen only a few times. This chain links TRBV7-2 with TRBJ1-6; D is perhaps TRBD1 (6 bases). The CDR3 is 17 amino acids. Germline-derived CDR1 and CDR2 are SGHTA and FQGNSA. V was cut by 2 bases and J by 7 bases, with 18 bases left in between. The CDR3 protein is CASSLITGRRGNSPLHF. In DNA form, the CDR3 reads TGTGCCAGCAGCTTAATCACAGGGCGTCGTGGAAATTCACCCCTCCACTTT.

The genes are TRBV7-6 and TRBJ2-3, with D perhaps TRBD2 (6 bases). Trimming took off 1 base at V and 2 bases at J, with 13 bases between the two ends. The CDR3 totals 16 residues. CDR1 SGHVS and CDR2 FNYEAQ come from the germline V gene. Here the CDR3 DNA reads TGTGCCAGCAGCTTAGTAGTCGGAGGGGTCACAGATACGCAGTATTTT. It translates to CASSLVVGGVTDTQYF.

V and J are TRBV7-2 and TRBJ2-3; D is unclear. Germline V lookup: CDR1 SGHTA, CDR2 FQGNSA. The CDR3 is made up of 14 amino acids. The V end was cut by 3 bases, the J end by 1 base, with 8 bases between. The CDR3 region is CASSFVGRTDTQYF. In nucleotides, the CDR3 is TGTGCCAGCAGCTTCGTCGGACGCACAGATACGCAGTATTTT.

The chain recombines TRBV7-9 with TRBJ1-4; the D is unclear. V dropped 11 bases and J dropped 0 bases, with 13 bases sitting between them. This CDR3 contains 14 residues. Germline CDR1 is SEHNR and CDR2 is FQNEAQ (reference sequence). The CDR3 DNA sequence: TGTGCCGGCTCCGACCGAGCAACTAATGAAAAACTGTTTTTT. This translates into CAGSDRATNEKLFF.

The CDR3 loop is CASSPPAGTTDTQYF. DNA for the CDR3: TGTGCCAGCAGCCCGCCCGCGGGAACCACAGATACGCAGTATTTT. J is TRBJ2-3 and V is TRBV7-2; TRBD2 is a possible D gene (6 bases). The V and J ends lost 5 bases and 2 bases respectively, with 14 bases between them. CDR1 SGHTA and CDR2 FQGNSA come from the germline V gene. The CDR3 sequence is 15 residues long.

CDR3 in amino acids: CASSLFSGQGAGNYGYTF. The CDR3 DNA is TGTGCCAGCAGCTTATTTTCGGGACAGGGGGCTGGTAACTATGGCTACACCTTC. The chain is built from TRBV7-6 and TRBJ1-2, with 12 bases identical to TRBD1. The CDR3 is 18 residues long. Germline CDR1 SGHVS, CDR2 FNYEAQ. V lost 2 bases to trimming and J lost 1 base; unmatched junction nucleotides: 8.

This clonotype has just a few counts. This chain uses TRBV7-8 with TRBJ2-5, with D hard to call. CDR3 length equals 14 residues. Germline lookup yields CDR1 SGHVS and CDR2 FQNEAQ. V gave up 5 bases and J gave up 5 bases, with 15 bases separating them. CDR3 DNA: TGTGCCAGCAGCCCAGGACCGGAAGGGGAGACCCAGTACTTC. This gives the protein CASSPGPEGETQYF.